Below, 18 T cell receptor beta chains from the same sample are listed, as sequenced in a study of Ad26.COV2.S vaccination and SARS-CoV-2 variants. Sequenced by immunoSEQ multiplex PCR; TCRdb stores in-frame clones only, minus some. The profile shows roughly 460,000 clones, 70% to 90% of them singletons. Treatment defined: around 19 received Ad26.COV2.S at low or high dose, single or two shots; roughly 5 received placebo; per-sample allocation not given. Day 63 following the first vaccine or placebo injection was when the samples were taken. The sample was peripheral blood, taken in a trial of Ad26.COV2.S vaccine versus placebo. Receptor source: a person aged 18-65 years who received the Ad26.COV2.S COVID-19 vaccine or a placebo.

J is TRBJ2-7 and V is TRBV2; D may be TRBD1 or TRBD2 (5 bases each). The CDR3 runs 14 residues. Between the trimmed V and J ends, which lost 6 bases and 5 bases, there was a span of 17 bases. The germline V gene encodes CDR1 SNHLY and CDR2 FYNNEI. In DNA, the CDR3 is TGTGCCAGCAGCGGACTTTGGGGGATTAACGAGCAGTACTTC. Translated: CASSGLWGINEQYF.

The chain couples TRBV19 to TRBJ1-5, with D maybe TRBD1 (5 bases). Germline V gene sequence: CDR1 LNHDA, CDR2 SQIVND (reference sequence). V was pared by 3 bases and J by 3 bases, with 15 bases between. This CDR3 region has 16 residues. CDR3 region: CASSISGTVNNQPQHF. CDR3 bases: TGTGCCAGTAGTATTTCCGGGACCGTCAACAATCAGCCCCAGCATTTT.

V usage is TRBV7-6 and J usage is TRBJ2-1; D not certain. The CDR3 extends over 16 amino acids. Germline V gives CDR1 SGHVS, CDR2 FNYEAQ. Trimming removed 0 bases at V and 6 bases at J, with 15 bases between. CDR3 nucleotides: TGTGCCAGCAGCTTAGCGTACCCTAGGTTTATCAATGAGCAGTTCTTC. Translation: CASSLAYPRFINEQFF.

The sample holds a few counts of this clone. V and J are TRBV19 and TRBJ2-7; D is possibly TRBD1 (6 bases). Trimming shortened V by 5 bases and J by 4 bases, and 24 bases separated the two germline ends. This CDR3 has 17 amino acids. CDR1 is LNHDA, CDR2 SQIVND, per germline (reference sequence). CDR3 region: CASSVLRTQGERYEQYF. In nucleotides, the CDR3 is TGTGCCAGTAGTGTACTACGGACACAGGGTGAGCGGTACGAGCAGTACTTC.

Worth noting for this clone: Distinct nucleotide sequences in the sample also encode this CDR3. The V gene is TRBV7-9, the J gene TRBJ1-2; D may be TRBD1 (5 bases). CDR3 length equals 13 residues. V was cut by 4 bases and J by 4 bases, with 10 bases left in between. The germline CDR1 and CDR2 sequences are SEHNR and FQNEAQ (reference sequence). CDR3 sequence (DNA): TGTGCCAGCAGCTCCGGGACTGCCTATGGCTACACCTTC. Protein sequence: CASSSGTAYGYTF. The variable domain in full, with the rest retrieved from reference TRBV7-9 and TRBJ1-2, is DTGVSQNPRHKITKRGQNVTFRCDPISEHNRLYWYRQTLGQGPEFLTYFQNEAQLEKSRLLSDRFSAERPKGSFSTLEIQRTEQGDSAMYLCASSSGTAYGYTFGSGTRLTVV.

The V gene is TRBV27, the J gene TRBJ2-1; a weak D match, TRBD2 (5 bases). The CDR3 contains 12 residues. Germline V gene lookup returns CDR1 MNHEY and CDR2 SMNVEV (reference sequence). V shed 8 bases and J shed 2 bases, with 7 bases lying between them. In DNA form, the CDR3 reads TGTGCCAGCGGACTCGCCTACAATGAGCAGTTCTTC. This sequence encodes CASGLAYNEQFF.

The chain couples TRBV30 to TRBJ2-1; TRBD2 aligns across 13 bases. CDR3 length: 14 amino acids. J lost 8 bases, V lost 3 bases, and 4 bases had no gene match. Germline values: CDR1 GTSNPN, CDR2 SVGIG (reference sequence). CDR3 amino acids: CAWRGLAGVHEQFF. In nucleotides, the CDR3 is TGTGCCTGGAGAGGACTAGCGGGAGTGCATGAGCAGTTCTTC.

The V call is TRBV29-1, the J call TRBJ1-4; D gene unclear. CDR3 length: 14 residues. Per the germline V gene, CDR1 is SQVTM and CDR2 is ANQGSEA. Trimming took 0 bases from V and 4 from J, leaving 9 bases between them. The CDR3 loop reads CSVEDIRYNEKLFF. The DNA of the CDR3 is TGCAGCGTTGAAGATATCAGGTATAATGAAAAACTGTTTTTT.

V gene TRBV5-1 combines with J gene TRBJ2-1, with TRBD1 matching over 11 bases. Germline values: CDR1 SGHRS, CDR2 YFSETQ. Trimming at V came to 4 bases and at J to 3 bases, leaving 3 bases not matched to a gene. CDR3 length equals 15 residues. As DNA, the CDR3 is TGCGCCAGCAGCCAGGACAGGGGGCACTACAATGAGCAGTTCTTC. This sequence encodes CASSQDRGHYNEQFF. The whole variable domain, filled in from reference TRBV5-1 and TRBJ2-1, reads KAGVTQTPRYLIKTRGQQVTLSCSPISGHRSVSWYQQTPGQGLQFLFEYFSETQRNKGNFPGRFSGRQFSNSRSEMNVSTLELGDSALYLCASSQDRGHYNEQFFGPGTRLTVL.

In DNA form, the CDR3 reads TGTGCCAGCAGCTGGCTAGCGGGAGGGCCGTCAGATACGCAGTATTTT. Protein product: CASSWLAGGPSDTQYF. The rearrangement joins TRBV7-9 to TRBJ2-3, with 12 nucleotides matching TRBD2. This CDR3 has 16 residues. Germline V gives CDR1 SEHNR, CDR2 FQNEAQ (reference sequence). With 4 bases clipped from V and 4 bases from J, the junction kept 6 bases outside the gene matches.

The chain couples TRBV14 to TRBJ2-5; D not resolved. CDR3 length: 13 residues. Germline CDR1 SGHDN, CDR2 FVKESK. V was trimmed by 2 bases and J by 1 base, leaving 5 bases between them. DNA for the CDR3: TGTGCCAGCAGCCAAACCCTCCAAGAGACCCAGTACTTC. It yields the protein CASSQTLQETQYF.

This CDR3 reads CASSIHRGSLGETQYF. Written as DNA, the CDR3 is TGTGCCAGCAGCATACACCGGGGGTCCCTCGGGGAGACCCAGTACTTC. The chain carries TRBV11-1 and TRBJ2-5; tentatively, D is TRBD2 (6 bases). Germline V gene lookup returns CDR1 SGHAT and CDR2 FQDESV (reference sequence). Trimming took 5 bases from V and 5 from J, leaving 21 bases between them. The CDR3 is 16 residues long.

This clone appeared a few times. The J gene is TRBJ2-2, the V gene TRBV28, with 7 bases lining up with TRBD1. The CDR3 is 13 amino acids. The germline V gene encodes CDR1 MDHEN and CDR2 SYDVKM. V was pared by 6 bases and J by 6 bases, with 4 bases of the junction left unmatched. The CDR3 DNA reads as TGTGCCAGCAGGACAGGGTATGCCGGGGAGCTGTTTTTT. Protein product: CASRTGYAGELFF.

The chain is built from TRBV20-1 and TRBJ1-5, with a weak D call TRBD1 (6 bases). The CDR3 is made up of 14 amino acids. Trimming shortened V by 3 bases and J by 7 bases, and 16 bases separated the two germline ends. Per the germline V gene, CDR1 is DFQATT and CDR2 is SNEGSKA (reference sequence). The CDR3 loop reads CSASYSQGRQPQHF. Here the CDR3 DNA reads TGCAGTGCTAGTTACAGTCAGGGGAGACAGCCCCAGCATTTT.

The V gene is TRBV28, the J gene TRBJ1-2, with TRBD1 matching over 10 bases. V gave up 5 bases and J gave up 5 bases; unmatched junction bases: 2. CDR1 MDHEN and CDR2 SYDVKM come from the germline V gene. This CDR3 region has 13 residues. CDR3 bases: TGTGCCAGCAGTAGACAGGGGGCATATGGCTACACCTTC. This codes for CASSRQGAYGYTF.

The count of this clone is one. The chain is built from TRBV12-3 or TRBV12-4 and TRBJ2-7; 10 bases agree with TRBD2. Unmatched junction bases numbered 0, after V lost 6 bases and J lost 1 base. This CDR3 contains 13 residues. The CDR3 reads CASRLAGSYEQYF. The CDR3 DNA follows: TGTGCCAGCAGACTAGCGGGATCCTACGAGCAGTACTTC.

Here the CDR3 reads CASSQGARSPTDTQYF. CDR3 DNA: TGTGCCAGCAGCCAAGGGGCTAGGTCTCCCACAGATACGCAGTATTTT. The J gene is TRBJ2-3, the V gene TRBV3-1 (or the pseudogene TRBV3-2); no clear D gene. Germline V CDR1 and CDR2: LGHDT, YNNKEL (reference sequence). The CDR3 has 16 residues. The V end lost 1 base, the J end lost 2 bases, and 13 bases lay between the germline ends.

The rearrangement links TRBV5-1 to TRBJ1-3, with unresolved D. From germline, CDR1 is SGHRS and CDR2 YFSETQ. The CDR3 extends over 13 amino acids. V lost 3 bases and J lost 6, with 10 bases in between. The CDR3 DNA follows: TGCGCCAGCAGCTACGGCAGCGAAAACACCATATATTTT. The encoded protein is CASSYGSENTIYF.